The sequence of this TCR beta chain was determined in a study of control samples from healthy donors and cancer patients. V was clipped by 4 bases and J by 7 bases; unmatched bases: 9. The CDR3 has 15 residues. Per germline, CDR1 PRHDT and CDR2 FYEKMQ (reference sequence). The protocol was immunoSEQ multiplex PCR, while the TCRdb copy is restricted to in-frame clones and leaves out a portion. Here the sample spans around 100,000 clones, roughly nine tenths being singletons. The TCR was taken from a woman younger than 30 in good health. The chain is built from TRBV13 and TRBJ2-7; 11 bases match TRBD2. Source material: blood. CDR3 loop: CASSSNSGRAREQYF. In nucleotides, the CDR3 is TGTGCCAGCAGCTCCAATAGCGGGAGGGCGAGGGAGCAGTACTTC.